The 18 T cell receptor beta chains below were found in one sample sequenced in a study of T cells after yellow fever vaccination. Via MiXCR, TCRdb re-called the 5' RACE reads, giving one row per CDR3 protein. The sample has about 340,000 distinct CDR3 sequences, under 15% seen once. Sample: CD4+ T cells sorted from PBMCs, taken 15 days after the yellow fever booster vaccination. Receptors were obtained from a man aged 18 to 29 who received the YFV17D yellow fever vaccine.

The V call is TRBV29-1, the J call TRBJ1-1, with D maybe TRBD1 (5 bases). V lost 4 bases to trimming and J lost 4 bases, with 13 bases between them. There are 13 residues in the CDR3. Germline lookup yields CDR1 SQVTM and CDR2 ANQGSEA. The CDR3 nucleotides read TGCAGCGTTGCTAATACGGGGGGCACTGAAGCTTTCTTT. This translates into CSVANTGGTEAFF.

This clonotype was seen at least ten times. This sequence joins TRBV4-1 and TRBJ2-4; a possible D gene is TRBD1 (6 bases). In germline, CDR1 is MGHRA, CDR2 YSYEKL. There are 20 residues in the CDR3. Trimming left V 0 bases short and J 0 bases short, with 21 bases between. CDR3 in DNA: TGCGCCAGCAGCCAAGAGAACCGTCCCACAGGGCCAATAGCCAAAAACATTCAGTACTTC. This encodes CASSQENRPTGPIAKNIQYF.

This clonotype was picked up many times. The CDR3 region has the DNA TGTGCCAGCTCACCAAGCCTGGACAGGATTTCGACTGAAGCTTTCTTT. Translation: CASSPSLDRISTEAFF. The rearrangement uses TRBV18 and TRBJ1-1; 7 positions match TRBD1. The CDR3 runs 16 residues. CDR1 and CDR2 from the germline V gene are KGHSH and LQKENI. J gave up 5 bases and V 2 bases, and 11 bases lay outside the gene matches.

This clonotype was observed a handful of times. J is TRBJ1-1 and V is TRBV4-3; no reliable D call. The CDR3 spans 17 residues. Germline V gives CDR1 LGHNA, CDR2 YSLEER. The germline V and J ends were trimmed by 4 bases and 8 bases, with 26 bases remaining between them. The CDR3 spells CASSLELYFPSGREAFF. As DNA, the CDR3 is TGCGCCAGCAGCCTAGAGCTTTACTTTCCAAGCGGGAGGGAAGCTTTCTTT.

The V gene is TRBV28, the J gene TRBJ2-7; the match to TRBD2 covers 13 bases. Per the germline V gene, CDR1 is MDHEN and CDR2 is SYDVKM. The CDR3 covers 16 residues. V was clipped by 7 bases and J by 5 bases; unmatched bases: 11. CDR3 loop: CASIPSTSGGVNEQYV. CDR3 nucleotides: TGTGCCAGCATTCCTTCAACTAGCGGGGGGGTGAACGAGCAGTACGTC.

This clonotype showed up just a few times. V is TRBV10-3 and J is TRBJ2-5; the D gene is possibly TRBD1 (6 bases). The germline V gene has CDR1 ENHRY and CDR2 SYGVKD. The CDR3 extends over 13 amino acids. V shed 7 bases and J shed 2 bases, with 11 bases lying between them. The chain's CDR3 is CAINQGQQETQYF. The CDR3 DNA follows: TGTGCCATCAACCAGGGGCAGCAAGAGACCCAGTACTTC.

This clonotype appeared a few times. The chain joins TRBV9 to TRBJ2-3; no clear D. The CDR3 covers 16 residues. The V gene lost 0 bases and the J gene lost 2 bases, with 13 bases spanning the gap. The germline V gene has CDR1 SGDLS and CDR2 YYNGEE. CDR3 in DNA: TGTGCCAGCAGCGTAGGCTCTGATCCGATCACAGATACGCAGTATTTT. Its protein is CASSVGSDPITDTQYF.

This clonotype was counted many times. V usage is TRBV7-9 and J usage is TRBJ2-3; 8 bases agree with TRBD2. V lost 5 bases and J lost 6; bases outside the gene matches: 7. The CDR3 loop spans 14 amino acids. Looked up from germline, CDR1 is SEHNR and CDR2 is FQNEAQ (reference sequence). The CDR3 spells CASSPSGGLDTQYF. The CDR3 DNA follows: TGTGCCAGCAGCCCCAGCGGGGGCTTGGATACGCAGTATTTT.

This clonotype was seen a handful of times. The chain has TRBV7-2 and TRBJ2-5; no firm D call. CDR1 is SGHTA, CDR2 FQGNSA, per germline. The CDR3 extends over 13 amino acids. Between the trimmed V and J ends, which lost 5 bases and 2 bases, there was a span of 9 bases. The CDR3, as DNA: TGTGCCAGCAGCCTCTCTTGGCAAGAGACCCAGTACTTC. This codes for CASSLSWQETQYF.

The V call is TRBV6-6, the J call TRBJ1-1; D gene uncertain. Germline loops: CDR1 MNHNY, CDR2 SVGAGI (reference sequence). This CDR3 spans 14 amino acids. Trimming removed 7 bases at V and 1 base at J, with 13 bases between. The DNA for the CDR3 is TGTGCCAGCACCCCCAGCGGGCCGAACACTGAAGCTTTCTTT. Residues: CASTPSGPNTEAFF.

This clonotype came up many times. This chain joins TRBV20-1 and TRBJ2-5, with unresolved D. V was cut by 2 bases and J by 3 bases, with 13 bases left in between. This CDR3 spans 14 amino acids. Germline V gene sequence: CDR1 DFQATT, CDR2 SNEGSKA (reference sequence). The chain's CDR3 is CSARPSSAKETQYF. The CDR3, as DNA: TGCAGTGCTAGACCCAGTTCGGCCAAAGAGACCCAGTACTTC.

This clonotype was picked up many times. The V gene is TRBV7-2, the J gene TRBJ2-1; a possible D gene is TRBD2 (5 bases). Germline CDR1 is SGHTA and CDR2 is FQGNSA. V gave up 3 bases and J gave up 4 bases, with 10 bases separating them. This CDR3 has 14 amino acids. The CDR3 DNA reads TGTGCCAGCAGCTTTGATCCGGGGTACAATGAGCAGTTCTTC. Amino acids: CASSFDPGYNEQFF. The full variable domain, rest sourced from reference TRBV7-2 and TRBJ2-1, is GAGVSQSPSNKVTEKGKDVELRCDPISGHTALYWYRQSLGQGLEFLIYFQGNSAPDKSGLPSDRFSAERTGGSVSTLTIQRTQQEDSAVYLCASSFDPGYNEQFFGPGTRLTVL.

This clonotype has only a few counts. The rearrangement joins TRBV7-2 to TRBJ2-3; the match to TRBD2 covers 7 bases. J gave up 6 bases and V 2 bases, and 5 bases lay outside the gene matches. CDR1 and CDR2 (germline): SGHTA, FQGNSA. The CDR3 loop spans 14 amino acids. The CDR3 DNA reads TGTGCCAGCAGCTTAATGGGGGGAGGGGATACGCAGTATTTT. It specifies CASSLMGGGDTQYF.

This clonotype has only a few counts. The gene calls are TRBV12-3 or TRBV12-4 and TRBJ2-2; D is ambiguous. The CDR3 length is 15 residues. V was cut by 3 bases and J by 1 base, with 9 bases left in between. CDR3 DNA sequence: TGTGCCAGCAGTTTTGCAGCAAAGAACACCGGGGAGCTGTTTTTT. Amino acid sequence: CASSFAAKNTGELFF.

The chain employs TRBV11-2 and TRBJ2-7, with unresolved D. V was pared by 2 bases and J by 3 bases, with 8 bases between. Germline assignment: CDR1 SGHAT and CDR2 FQNNGV. The CDR3 has 13 residues. CDR3 loop: CASSLNTDYEQYV. Written as DNA, the CDR3 is TGTGCCAGCAGCTTAAACACTGACTACGAGCAGTACGTC.

The CDR3 DNA is TGTGCCAGCAGCCAAACCGGGACAGCAGTCCATGAGCAGTTCTTC. It specifies CASSQTGTAVHEQFF. The J gene is TRBJ2-1, the V gene TRBV7-2; the match to TRBD1 covers 7 bases. CDR1 SGHTA and CDR2 FQGNSA come from the germline V gene. CDR3 size: 15 residues. J lost 8 bases, V lost 5 bases, and 12 bases had no gene match.

This clonotype has more than one count but fewer than ten. The J gene is TRBJ2-3, the V gene TRBV3-1, with 8 bases lining up with TRBD2. V was clipped by 1 base and J by 1 base; unmatched bases: 1. Germline values: CDR1 LGHDT, CDR2 YNNKEL (reference sequence). The CDR3 runs 15 residues. The CDR3 here is CASSQVSGGTDTQYF. CDR3 coding DNA: TGTGCCAGCAGCCAAGTTAGCGGGGGCACAGATACGCAGTATTTT.

This clonotype was seen many times. The rearrangement joins TRBV3-1 to TRBJ1-4; TRBD1 might be the D (6 bases). This CDR3 has 18 amino acids. CDR1 and CDR2 (germline): LGHDT, YNNKEL (reference sequence). The V end was cut by 2 bases, the J end by 0 bases, with 16 bases between. The CDR3 spells CASSQPGGGPSTNEKLFF. For the CDR3, the DNA is TGTGCCAGCAGCCAACCGGGTGGGGGCCCTTCAACTAATGAAAAACTGTTTTTT.